The source of this T cell receptor beta chain is a study of cytomegalovirus exposure and HLA in healthy donors. Overall study findings and caveats: Several V segments, TRBV6-2 and TRBV6-3 among them, could not be told apart and were dropped.

The primer mix had 60 Vbeta and 13 Jbeta primers. Generated by immunoSEQ multiplex PCR, the TCRdb table keeps only in-frame clones and is missing some. The sample carries 250,000 to 350,000 clones, 70% to 90% recorded once. A note on this clone: What it binds is not known. Relative to the germline gene, one junction end is altered; a read error may explain this.

The CDR3 covers 12 residues. Germline V gene sequence: CDR1 WNHNN, CDR2 SYGVQD (reference sequence). The V and J genes are TRBV10-1 and TRBJ2-7; 10 nucleotides align to TRBD1. The sequencing input was PBMCs. The receptor was isolated from a woman in her late teens or twenties in good health and CMV-seronegative. CDR3 coding DNA: TGCGCCAGCAGTATGACAGGGGGCCCCGGGGAATTC. The encoded protein is CASSMTGGPGEF.